The entry that follows covers one T cell receptor (beta chain) sequence. The antigen is not known. The data were taken from a study of identical twins. Study-wide points: Donors were not followed over many years; analysis was cross-sectional. Invariant MAIT and iNKT cells are populations that could partly confound zero-insertion analyses.

MiXCR was run by TCRdb on the 5' RACE reads, yielding one entry per CDR3 protein. The sample records 200,000 to 250,000 distinct CDR3 sequences, about 7.5% being singletons. This CDR3 has 13 amino acids. Germline lookup yields CDR1 DFQATT and CDR2 SNEGSKA (reference sequence). V dropped 6 bases and J dropped 8 bases, with 16 bases sitting between them. This same sample was also part of a study on yellow fever vaccine responses in identical twins.

The chain links TRBV20-1 to TRBJ1-4, with D hard to call. Sequencing was carried out using memory (CD45RO+) T cells sorted from blood. The clonotype was recovered from a woman aged 18-35 years in good health. CDR3 in amino acids: CSAQQRYIEKLFF. The CDR3 DNA follows: TGCAGTGCGCAACAGCGGTACATAGAAAAACTGTTTTTT.